This TCR beta chain was captured by sequencing in a study of T cell responses to AZD1222 COVID-19 vaccine. This clone was seen only once. Its antigen is not identified. Study results and caveats: Seropositive AZD1222 recipients at baseline numbered only five or six. There were mostly white British donors and more females than males, and clonal diversity was possibly underestimated. Along spike, vaccine-associated CD4 TCRs were found throughout, with dominance at 160-218 and 743-854.

The CDR3 is 15 amino acids. Looked up from germline, CDR1 is SGHRS and CDR2 is YFSETQ. V lost 1 base and J 9 bases, leaving 14 bases between the germline ends. Sequenced by immunoSEQ multiplex PCR; TCRdb stores in-frame clones only, minus some. The sample contains about 120,000 clones, 80% to 95% of which appear only once. The chain employs TRBV5-1 and TRBJ1-6, with a tentative D call TRBD1 (5 bases). The source was peripheral blood, collected 28 days after the second AZD1222 dose. This sequence was found in an adult who received the AZD1222 COVID-19 vaccine. CDR3 sequence reads: CASSLTGTVSSPLHF. The CDR3 region has the DNA TGCGCCAGCAGCTTGACCGGGACGGTTTCTTCACCCCTCCACTTT.